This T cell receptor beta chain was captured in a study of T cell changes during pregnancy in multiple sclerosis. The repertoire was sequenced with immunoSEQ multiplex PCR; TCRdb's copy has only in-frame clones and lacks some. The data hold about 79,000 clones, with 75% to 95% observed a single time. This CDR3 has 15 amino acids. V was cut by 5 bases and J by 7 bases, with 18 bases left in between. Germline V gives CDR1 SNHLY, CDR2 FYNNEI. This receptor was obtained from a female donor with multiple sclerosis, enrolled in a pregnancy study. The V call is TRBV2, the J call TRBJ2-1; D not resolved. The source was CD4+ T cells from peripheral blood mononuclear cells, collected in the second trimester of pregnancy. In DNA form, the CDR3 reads TGTGCCAGCAGTCCCCACGAATCGACTTGGAATGAGCAGTTCTTC. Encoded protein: CASSPHESTWNEQFF.